These T cell receptor beta chains were read from a single sample in a study of blood T cells in healthy people across ages. TCRdb re-analysed the 5' RACE reads in MiXCR, keeping a single row per CDR3 protein. The sample shows some 1.5 million distinct CDR3 sequences, about 45% of them seen only once. Sequenced material: blood. These TCRs come from a woman aged 18-29 years in good health. CDR3s include the opening cysteine and the closing phenylalanine or tryptophan. Each record gives: CDR3 protein, CDR3 DNA, D gene, V gene, J gene, clone size. A D gene is named only where the DNA matches it firmly. The listing skips clone size in some rows; elsewhere it reads once, few, many or a size class.

CDR3aa: CASRGDGQTGELFF; CDR3nt: TGCGCCAGCCGGGGGGACGGCCAAACCGGGGAGCTGTTTTTT; d_gene: TRBD2; v_gene: TRBV4-1; j_gene: TRBJ2-2; abundance: .
CDR3aa: CASSLAKGAGYNEQYF; CDR3nt: TGCGCCAGCAGCTTGGCCAAAGGGGCGGGTTACAATGAGCAGTACTTC; d_gene: .; v_gene: TRBV5-1; j_gene: TRBJ2-4; abundance: once
CDR3aa: CASSLWQRGFEKLFF; CDR3nt: TGTGCCAGCAGCTTATGGCAGAGGGGATTCGAAAAACTGTTTTTT; d_gene: .; v_gene: TRBV7-9; j_gene: TRBJ1-4; abundance: .
CDR3aa: CASSGEGGLEQYF; CDR3nt: TGTGCCAGCAGTGGTGAAGGAGGGTTAGAGCAGTACTTC; d_gene: .; v_gene: TRBV12-3/TRBV12-4; j_gene: TRBJ2-4; abundance: once
CDR3aa: CASSPTVRSSYNEQFF; CDR3nt: TGTGCCAGCTCACCGACTGTCAGGAGCTCCTACAATGAGCAGTTCTTC; d_gene: .; v_gene: TRBV18; j_gene: TRBJ2-1; abundance: few
CDR3aa: CASSPGQAEADEQFF; CDR3nt: TGTGCCAGCAGCCCTGGACAGGCTGAAGCGGATGAGCAGTTCTTC; d_gene: TRBD1; v_gene: TRBV7-3; j_gene: TRBJ2-1; abundance: few
CDR3aa: CASSLARAGIYEQFF; CDR3nt: TGCGCCAGCAGCTTGGCCCGAGCGGGAATTTATGAGCAGTTCTTC; d_gene: TRBD2; v_gene: TRBV5-1; j_gene: TRBJ2-1; abundance: .
CDR3aa: CASKVQGPHYGYTF; CDR3nt: TGTGCCAGCAAAGTGCAGGGCCCGCACTATGGCTACACCTTC; d_gene: .; v_gene: TRBV28; j_gene: TRBJ1-2; abundance: .
CDR3aa: CASSLEWATINEQFF; CDR3nt: TGCGCCAGCAGCCTGGAATGGGCTACAATTAATGAGCAGTTCTTC; d_gene: .; v_gene: TRBV5-1; j_gene: TRBJ2-1; abundance: few
CDR3aa: CSVELWRGGGSYNEQFF; CDR3nt: TGCAGCGTTGAACTATGGAGGGGCGGGGGCTCCTACAATGAGCAGTTCTTC; d_gene: TRBD2; v_gene: TRBV29-1; j_gene: TRBJ2-1; abundance: many
CDR3aa: CASSLDANVVRAEQFF; CDR3nt: TGTGCCAGCAGCTTGGATGCCAACGTTGTGAGGGCTGAGCAGTTCTTC; d_gene: .; v_gene: TRBV5-5; j_gene: TRBJ2-1; abundance: .
CDR3aa: CASSPDQWVYEQFF; CDR3nt: TGTGCCAGCAGCCCAGACCAGTGGGTATATGAGCAGTTCTTC; d_gene: .; v_gene: TRBV9; j_gene: TRBJ2-1; abundance: .
CDR3aa: CASTPQGLQETQYF; CDR3nt: TGTGCCAGCACTCCACAGGGCCTCCAAGAGACCCAGTACTTC; d_gene: .; v_gene: TRBV6-5; j_gene: TRBJ2-5; abundance: .
CDR3aa: CASSVAGAFAYNEQFF; CDR3nt: TGTGCCAGCAGCGTTGCGGGGGCTTTTGCCTACAATGAGCAGTTCTTC; d_gene: .; v_gene: TRBV9; j_gene: TRBJ2-1; abundance: .
CDR3aa: CASSPGLHPIYEQYF; CDR3nt: TGTGCCAGCAGTCCCGGCCTTCATCCCATCTACGAGCAGTACTTC; d_gene: .; v_gene: TRBV9; j_gene: TRBJ2-7; abundance: .
CDR3aa: CASSDRLRGVYNEQYF; CDR3nt: TGTGCCAGCAGTGACAGGCTTCGCGGGGTCTACAATGAGCAGTACTTC; d_gene: .; v_gene: TRBV6-1; j_gene: TRBJ2-5; abundance: few
CDR3aa: CASSLPGSYQETQYF; CDR3nt: TGTGCCAGCAGCTTACCGGGATCCTACCAAGAGACCCAGTACTTC; d_gene: .; v_gene: TRBV6-2/TRBV6-3; j_gene: TRBJ2-5; abundance: .
CDR3aa: CATSDLGRHEQFF; CDR3nt: TGTGCCACCAGTGATTTAGGCAGACATGAGCAGTTCTTC; d_gene: .; v_gene: TRBV24-1; j_gene: TRBJ2-1; abundance: few
CDR3aa: CSARTGPVNEKLFF; CDR3nt: TGCAGTGCCCGGACAGGCCCAGTAAATGAAAAACTGTTTTTT; d_gene: TRBD1; v_gene: TRBV20-1; j_gene: TRBJ1-4; abundance: .
CDR3aa: CASSQDGLPGSNSPLHF; CDR3nt: TGTGCCAGCAGCCAAGATGGGCTACCAGGGAGCAATTCACCCCTCCACTTT; d_gene: .; v_gene: TRBV4-2; j_gene: TRBJ1-6; abundance: .
CDR3aa: CASSQDKQSVNTEAFF; CDR3nt: TGTGCCAGCAGCCAAGATAAGCAGTCCGTGAACACTGAAGCTTTCTTT; d_gene: .; v_gene: TRBV4-2; j_gene: TRBJ1-1; abundance: few
CDR3aa: CASTQGRGHTEAFF; CDR3nt: TGCGCCAGCACCCAGGGCAGGGGGCACACTGAAGCTTTCTTT; d_gene: TRBD1; v_gene: TRBV4-1; j_gene: TRBJ1-1; abundance: few
CDR3aa: CASSFDRETEQFF; CDR3nt: TGTGCCAGCAGCTTTGATCGCGAGACTGAGCAGTTCTTC; d_gene: .; v_gene: TRBV7-9; j_gene: TRBJ2-1; abundance: few
CDR3aa: CSARDYPTEAFF; CDR3nt: TGCAGTGCTAGAGATTACCCCACTGAAGCTTTCTTT; d_gene: .; v_gene: TRBV20-1; j_gene: TRBJ1-1; abundance: .
CDR3aa: CSARDVSSGANVLTF; CDR3nt: TGCAGTGCTAGAGATGTGAGCTCTGGGGCCAACGTCCTGACTTTC; d_gene: .; v_gene: TRBV20-1; j_gene: TRBJ2-6; abundance: few
CDR3aa: CASSYSGQGISYEQYF; CDR3nt: TGTGCCAGCAGTTACTCGGGGCAGGGGATCTCCTACGAGCAGTACTTC; d_gene: .; v_gene: TRBV6-5; j_gene: TRBJ2-7; abundance: .
CDR3aa: CASSLASGGLSTDTQYF; CDR3nt: TGTGCCAGCAGTTTAGCTAGCGGGGGGCTTAGCACAGATACGCAGTATTTT; d_gene: TRBD2; v_gene: TRBV12-3/TRBV12-4; j_gene: TRBJ2-3; abundance: .
CDR3aa: CASSFSQGETEAFF; CDR3nt: TGTGCCAGCAGCTTTAGTCAGGGGGAAACTGAAGCTTTCTTT; d_gene: TRBD1; v_gene: TRBV7-9; j_gene: TRBJ1-1; abundance: few
CDR3aa: CASMDNYGYTF; CDR3nt: TGTGCCAGCATGGATAACTATGGCTACACCTTC; d_gene: .; v_gene: TRBV13; j_gene: TRBJ1-2; abundance: .
CDR3aa: CATSRGEGRKLFF; CDR3nt: TGTGCCACCAGCAGGGGGGAGGGGAGGAAACTGTTTTTT; d_gene: .; v_gene: TRBV15; j_gene: TRBJ1-4; abundance: few
CDR3aa: CSVEWRGSKNYEQYF; CDR3nt: TGCAGCGTTGAATGGAGGGGGTCTAAAAACTACGAGCAGTACTTC; d_gene: .; v_gene: TRBV29-1; j_gene: TRBJ2-7; abundance: few
CDR3aa: CASSLPPLDTQYF; CDR3nt: TGTGCCAGCAGCTTACCGCCGCTGGATACGCAGTATTTT; d_gene: .; v_gene: TRBV9; j_gene: TRBJ2-3; abundance: .
CDR3aa: CASSYGNEDPGSGYTF; CDR3nt: TGTGCCAGCAGTTACGGCAACGAGGACCCAGGCAGTGGCTACACCTTC; d_gene: .; v_gene: TRBV6-2/TRBV6-3; j_gene: TRBJ1-2; abundance: .
CDR3aa: CSVVNRGFSDTQYF; CDR3nt: TGCAGCGTTGTTAACAGGGGGTTCTCAGATACGCAGTATTTT; d_gene: TRBD1; v_gene: TRBV29-1; j_gene: TRBJ2-3; abundance: .
CDR3aa: CASSGPNTYEQYF; CDR3nt: TGTGCCAGCAGTGGACCTAATACCTACGAGCAGTACTTC; d_gene: .; v_gene: TRBV6-1; j_gene: TRBJ2-7; abundance: .
CDR3aa: CSARFGIPDTQYF; CDR3nt: TGCAGTGCTAGGTTCGGGATCCCAGATACGCAGTATTTT; d_gene: .; v_gene: TRBV20-1; j_gene: TRBJ2-3; abundance: .
CDR3aa: CASSQGDRLGGDFTF; CDR3nt: TGTGCCAGCAGCCAAGGGGATAGGCTCGGAGGGGATTTCACCTTC; d_gene: .; v_gene: TRBV3-1; j_gene: TRBJ1-2; abundance: once
CDR3aa: CASSLDRVGTEAFF; CDR3nt: TGTGCCAGCAGCTTGGACAGGGTGGGGACTGAAGCTTTCTTT; d_gene: TRBD1; v_gene: TRBV3-1; j_gene: TRBJ1-1; abundance: few
CDR3aa: CAWSVAPGFNSPLHF; CDR3nt: TGTGCCTGGAGTGTAGCCCCGGGGTTTAATTCACCCCTCCACTTT; d_gene: .; v_gene: TRBV30; j_gene: TRBJ1-6; abundance: .
CDR3aa: CSAKTARGYNEQFF; CDR3nt: TGCAGTGCCAAGACGGCTAGGGGATACAATGAGCAGTTCTTC; d_gene: .; v_gene: TRBV20-1; j_gene: TRBJ2-1; abundance: .
CDR3aa: CASGLVIAGSYNEQFF; CDR3nt: TGTGCTAGTGGTTTGGTTATAGCGGGAAGTTACAATGAGCAGTTCTTC; d_gene: TRBD2; v_gene: TRBV12-5; j_gene: TRBJ2-1; abundance: few
CDR3aa: CASSARPDGTGELFF; CDR3nt: TGTGCCAGCAGCGCGAGACCCGACGGCACCGGGGAGCTGTTTTTT; d_gene: .; v_gene: TRBV9; j_gene: TRBJ2-2; abundance: few
CDR3aa: CASSLARRSTYEQYF; CDR3nt: TGTGCCAGCAGTTTAGCGCGTCGATCGACCTACGAGCAGTACTTC; d_gene: .; v_gene: TRBV12-3/TRBV12-4; j_gene: TRBJ2-7; abundance: few
CDR3aa: CSARTAPSTDTQYF; CDR3nt: TGCAGCGCCCGGACCGCCCCTAGCACAGATACGCAGTATTTT; d_gene: .; v_gene: TRBV29-1; j_gene: TRBJ2-3; abundance: .
CDR3aa: CASSFAPGQKDEQYF; CDR3nt: TGCGCCAGCAGCTTTGCTCCGGGACAGAAGGACGAGCAGTACTTC; d_gene: TRBD1; v_gene: TRBV4-1; j_gene: TRBJ2-7; abundance: .
CDR3aa: CASSLGPNALTTQYF; CDR3nt: TGTGCCAGCAGCTTGGGCCCGAACGCTTTGACTACGCAGTATTTT; d_gene: .; v_gene: TRBV12-3/TRBV12-4; j_gene: TRBJ2-3; abundance: few
CDR3aa: CASGSSPYTEAFF; CDR3nt: TGTGCCAGTGGGTCCTCCCCCTACACTGAAGCTTTCTTT; d_gene: .; v_gene: TRBV7-2; j_gene: TRBJ1-1; abundance: .
CDR3aa: CASSQELTAYGYTF; CDR3nt: TGCGCCAGCAGCCAAGAACTGACAGCGTATGGCTACACCTTC; d_gene: .; v_gene: TRBV4-3; j_gene: TRBJ1-2; abundance: few
CDR3aa: CASSLSSGSSYNEQFF; CDR3nt: TGTGCCAGCAGTTTATCGTCGGGAAGCTCCTACAATGAGCAGTTCTTC; d_gene: .; v_gene: TRBV27; j_gene: TRBJ2-1; abundance: .
CDR3aa: CSARDRVVYYGYTF; CDR3nt: TGCAGTGCTAGAGACAGGGTAGTGTACTATGGCTACACCTTC; d_gene: .; v_gene: TRBV20-1; j_gene: TRBJ1-2; abundance: .
CDR3aa: CSARSVYGYTF; CDR3nt: TGCAGTGCTAGGTCGGTCTATGGCTACACCTTC; d_gene: .; v_gene: TRBV20-1; j_gene: TRBJ1-2; abundance: .
CDR3aa: CASSVEGGEKLFF; CDR3nt: TGTGCCAGCAGCGTAGAGGGCGGCGAAAAACTGTTTTTT; d_gene: .; v_gene: TRBV9; j_gene: TRBJ1-4; abundance: few